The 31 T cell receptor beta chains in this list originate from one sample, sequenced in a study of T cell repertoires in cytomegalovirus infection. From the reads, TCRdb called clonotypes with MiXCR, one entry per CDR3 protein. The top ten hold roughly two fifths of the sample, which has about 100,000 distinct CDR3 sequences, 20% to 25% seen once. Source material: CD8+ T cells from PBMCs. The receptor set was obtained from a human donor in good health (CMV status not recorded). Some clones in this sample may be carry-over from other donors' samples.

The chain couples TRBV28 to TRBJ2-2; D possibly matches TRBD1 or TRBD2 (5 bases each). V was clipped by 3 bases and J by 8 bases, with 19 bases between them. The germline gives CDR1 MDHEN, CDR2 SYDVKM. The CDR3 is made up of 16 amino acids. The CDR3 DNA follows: TGTGCCAGCAGTTTCGCTCTGCAGGGAGTGTTGGGGGAGCTGTTTTTT. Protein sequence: CASSFALQGVLGELFF.

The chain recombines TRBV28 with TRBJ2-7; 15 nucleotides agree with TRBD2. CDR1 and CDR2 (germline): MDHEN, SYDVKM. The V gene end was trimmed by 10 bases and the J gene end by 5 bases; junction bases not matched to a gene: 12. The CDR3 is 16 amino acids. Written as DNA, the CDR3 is TGTGCCACCTCCGGGGGGACTAGCGGGAGGCGGGACGAGCAGTACTTC. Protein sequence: CATSGGTSGRRDEQYF.

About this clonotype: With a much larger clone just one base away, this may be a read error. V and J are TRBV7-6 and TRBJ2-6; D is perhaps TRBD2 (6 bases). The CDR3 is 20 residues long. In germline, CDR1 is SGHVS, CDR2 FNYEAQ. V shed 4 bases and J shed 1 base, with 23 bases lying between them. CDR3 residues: CASSSALRGKGLSGANVLTF. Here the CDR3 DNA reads TGTGCCAGCAGCTCCGCCCTACGGGGGAAGGGACTGTCTGGGGCCAACGTCCTGACTTTC.

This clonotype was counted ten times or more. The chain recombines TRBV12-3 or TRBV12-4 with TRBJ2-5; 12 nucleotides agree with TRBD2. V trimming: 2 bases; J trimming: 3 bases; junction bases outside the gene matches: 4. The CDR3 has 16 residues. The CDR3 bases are TGTGCCAGCAGTTTATCGTGGACTAGCGGGGAAGAGACCCAGTACTTC. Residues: CASSLSWTSGEETQYF.

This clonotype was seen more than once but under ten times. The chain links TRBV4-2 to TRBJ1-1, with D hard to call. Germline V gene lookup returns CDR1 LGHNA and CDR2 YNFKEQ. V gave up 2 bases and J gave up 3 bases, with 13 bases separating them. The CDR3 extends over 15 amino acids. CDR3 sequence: CASSQPGQSYTEAFF. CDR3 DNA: TGTGCCAGCAGCCAACCTGGGCAGAGCTACACTGAAGCTTTCTTT.

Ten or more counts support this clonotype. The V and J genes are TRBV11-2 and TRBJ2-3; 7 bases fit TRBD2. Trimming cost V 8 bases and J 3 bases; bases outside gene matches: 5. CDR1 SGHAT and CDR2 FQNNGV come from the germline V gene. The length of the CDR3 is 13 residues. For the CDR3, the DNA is TGTGCCAGCGAGCGGGATGTAACAGATACGCAGTATTTT. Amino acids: CASERDVTDTQYF.

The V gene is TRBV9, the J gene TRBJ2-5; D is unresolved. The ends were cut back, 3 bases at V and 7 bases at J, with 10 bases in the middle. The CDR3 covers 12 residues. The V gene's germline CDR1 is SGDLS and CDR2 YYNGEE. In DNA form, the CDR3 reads TGTGCCAGCAGCGCCGGAGTGGGGACCCAGTACTTC. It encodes CASSAGVGTQYF. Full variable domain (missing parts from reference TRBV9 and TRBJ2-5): DSGVTQTPKHLITATGQRVTLRCSPRSGDLSVYWYQQSLDQGLQFLIQYYNGEERAKGNILERFSAQQFPDLHSELNLSSLELGDSALYFCASSAGVGTQYFGPGTRLLVL.

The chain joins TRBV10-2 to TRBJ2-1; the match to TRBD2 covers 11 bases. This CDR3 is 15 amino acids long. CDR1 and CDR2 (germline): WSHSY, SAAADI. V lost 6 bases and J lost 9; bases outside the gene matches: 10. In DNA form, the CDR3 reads TGCGCCAGCAGGGCTAGCGGGGGGCCCGTCGGTGAGCAGTTCTTC. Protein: CASRASGGPVGEQFF.

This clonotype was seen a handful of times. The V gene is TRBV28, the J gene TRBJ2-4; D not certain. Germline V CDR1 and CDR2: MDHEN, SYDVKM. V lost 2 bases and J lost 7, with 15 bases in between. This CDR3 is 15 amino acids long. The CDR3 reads CASSLISRFDNIQYF. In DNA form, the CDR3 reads TGTGCCAGCAGTTTAATTTCCAGGTTCGATAACATTCAGTACTTC. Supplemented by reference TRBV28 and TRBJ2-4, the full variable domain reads DVKVTQSSRYLVKRTGEKVFLECVQDMDHENMFWYRQDPGLGLRLIYFSYDVKMKEKGDIPEGYSVSREKKERFSLILESASTNQTSMYLCASSLISRFDNIQYFGAGTRLSVL.

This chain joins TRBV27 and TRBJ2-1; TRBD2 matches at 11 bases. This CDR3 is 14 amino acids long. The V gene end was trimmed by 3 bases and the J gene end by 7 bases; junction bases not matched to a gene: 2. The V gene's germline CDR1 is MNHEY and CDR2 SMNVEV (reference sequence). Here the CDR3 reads CASSLGLAANEQFF. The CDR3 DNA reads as TGTGCCAGCAGTTTGGGACTAGCGGCGAATGAGCAGTTCTTC.

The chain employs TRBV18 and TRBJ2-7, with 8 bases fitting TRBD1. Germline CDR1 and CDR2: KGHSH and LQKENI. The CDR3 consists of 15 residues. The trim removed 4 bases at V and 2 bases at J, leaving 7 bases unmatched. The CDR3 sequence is CASSQYRDRPYEQYF. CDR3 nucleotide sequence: TGTGCCAGCTCACAATACAGGGACAGGCCCTACGAGCAGTACTTC.

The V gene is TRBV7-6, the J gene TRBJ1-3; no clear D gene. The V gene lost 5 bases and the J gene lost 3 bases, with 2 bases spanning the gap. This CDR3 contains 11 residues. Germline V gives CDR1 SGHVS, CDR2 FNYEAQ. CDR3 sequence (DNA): TGTGCCAGCAGCAATGGAAACACCATATATTTT. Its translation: CASSNGNTIYF.

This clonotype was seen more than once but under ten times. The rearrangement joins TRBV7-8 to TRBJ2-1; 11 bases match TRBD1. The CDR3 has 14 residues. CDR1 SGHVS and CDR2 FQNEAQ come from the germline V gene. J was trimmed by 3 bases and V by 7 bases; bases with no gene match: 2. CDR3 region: CASKGTGGYNEQFF. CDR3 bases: TGTGCCAGCAAGGGGACAGGGGGCTACAATGAGCAGTTCTTC.

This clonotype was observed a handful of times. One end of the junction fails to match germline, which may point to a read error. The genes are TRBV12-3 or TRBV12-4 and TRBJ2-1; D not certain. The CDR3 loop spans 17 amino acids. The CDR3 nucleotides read TGTACCAGCAGTTTCAAGGGCGGCGGTACATCTTACAATGAGCAGTTCTTC. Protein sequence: CTSSFKGGGTSYNEQFF.

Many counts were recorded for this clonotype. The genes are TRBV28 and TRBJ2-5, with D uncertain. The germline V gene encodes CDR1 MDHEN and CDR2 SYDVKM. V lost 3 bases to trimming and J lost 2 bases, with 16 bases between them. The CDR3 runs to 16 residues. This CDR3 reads CASSLAAASTQETQYF. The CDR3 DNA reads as TGTGCCAGCAGTTTGGCAGCCGCCTCAACACAAGAGACCCAGTACTTC.

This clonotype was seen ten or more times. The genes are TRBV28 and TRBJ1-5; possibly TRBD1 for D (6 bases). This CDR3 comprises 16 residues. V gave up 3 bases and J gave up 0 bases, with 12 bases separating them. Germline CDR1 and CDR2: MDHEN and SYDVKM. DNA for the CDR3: TGTGCCAGCAGTTTGAGGACAGAGAATAGCAATCAGCCCCAGCATTTT. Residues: CASSLRTENSNQPQHF.

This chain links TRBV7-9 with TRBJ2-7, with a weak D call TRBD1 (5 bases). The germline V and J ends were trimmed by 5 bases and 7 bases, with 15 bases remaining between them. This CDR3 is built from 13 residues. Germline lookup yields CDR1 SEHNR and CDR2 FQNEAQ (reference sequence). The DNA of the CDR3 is TGTGCCAGCAGCACGGACACTACACGGGAGCAGTACTTC. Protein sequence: CASSTDTTREQYF. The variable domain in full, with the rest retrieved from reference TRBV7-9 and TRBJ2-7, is DTGVSQNPRHKITKRGQNVTFRCDPISEHNRLYWYRQTLGQGPEFLTYFQNEAQLEKSRLLSDRFSAERPKGSFSTLEIQRTEQGDSAMYLCASSTDTTREQYFGPGTRLTVT.

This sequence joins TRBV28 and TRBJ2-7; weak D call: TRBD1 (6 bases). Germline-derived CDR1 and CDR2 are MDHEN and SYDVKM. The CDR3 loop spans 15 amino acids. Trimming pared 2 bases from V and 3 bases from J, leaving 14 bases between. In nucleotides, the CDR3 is TGTGCCAGCAGTTTAGGGAGACAGGCTCTCTACGAGCAGTACTTC. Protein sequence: CASSLGRQALYEQYF.

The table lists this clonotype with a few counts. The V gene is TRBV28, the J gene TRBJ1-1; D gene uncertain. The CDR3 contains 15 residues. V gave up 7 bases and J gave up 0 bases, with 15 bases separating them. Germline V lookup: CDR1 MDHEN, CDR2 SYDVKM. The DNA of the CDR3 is TGTGCCAGCACCCCCCTGGTGGTGATGAACACTGAAGCTTTCTTT. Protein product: CASTPLVVMNTEAFF.

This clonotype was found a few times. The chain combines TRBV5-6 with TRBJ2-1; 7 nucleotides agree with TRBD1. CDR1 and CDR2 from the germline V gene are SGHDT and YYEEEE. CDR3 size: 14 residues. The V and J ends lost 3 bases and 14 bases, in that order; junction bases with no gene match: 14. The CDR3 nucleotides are TGTGCCAGCAGCTCAGATGACAGGGCTCTAGGGAAGTTCTTC. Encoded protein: CASSSDDRALGKFF. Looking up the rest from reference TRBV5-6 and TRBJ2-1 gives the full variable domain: DAGVTQSPTHLIKTRGQQVTLRCSPKSGHDTVSWYQQALGQGPQFIFQYYEEEERQRGNFPDRFSGHQFPNYSSELNVNALLLGDSALYLCASSSDDRALGKFFGPGTRLTVL.

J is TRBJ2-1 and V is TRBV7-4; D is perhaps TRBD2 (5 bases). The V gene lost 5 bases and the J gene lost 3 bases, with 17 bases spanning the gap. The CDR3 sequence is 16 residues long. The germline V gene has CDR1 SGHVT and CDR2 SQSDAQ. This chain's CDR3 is CASSATDNDYYNEQFF. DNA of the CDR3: TGTGCCAGCAGCGCAACCGATAATGACTACTACAATGAGCAGTTCTTC.

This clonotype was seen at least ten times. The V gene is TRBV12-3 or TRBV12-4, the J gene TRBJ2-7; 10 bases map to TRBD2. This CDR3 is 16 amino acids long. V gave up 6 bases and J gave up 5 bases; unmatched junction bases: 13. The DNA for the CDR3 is TGTGCCAGCAGCTCAATAGCGGGAGGCCTCTGGGACGAGCAGTACTTC. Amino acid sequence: CASSSIAGGLWDEQYF.

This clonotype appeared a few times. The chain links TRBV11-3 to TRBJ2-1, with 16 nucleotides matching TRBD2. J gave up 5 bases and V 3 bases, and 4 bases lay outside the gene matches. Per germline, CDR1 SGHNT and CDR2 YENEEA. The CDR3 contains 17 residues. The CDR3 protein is CASSLEGTSGGDNEQFF. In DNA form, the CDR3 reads TGTGCCAGCAGCTTGGAAGGGACTAGCGGGGGGGACAATGAGCAGTTCTTC.

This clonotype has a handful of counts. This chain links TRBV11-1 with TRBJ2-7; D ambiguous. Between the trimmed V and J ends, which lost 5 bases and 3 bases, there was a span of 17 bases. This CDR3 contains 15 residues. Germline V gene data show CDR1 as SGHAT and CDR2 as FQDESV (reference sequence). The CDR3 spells CASSPRPVRLYEQYF. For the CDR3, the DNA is TGTGCCAGCAGCCCCCGACCCGTCCGGCTCTACGAGCAGTACTTC.

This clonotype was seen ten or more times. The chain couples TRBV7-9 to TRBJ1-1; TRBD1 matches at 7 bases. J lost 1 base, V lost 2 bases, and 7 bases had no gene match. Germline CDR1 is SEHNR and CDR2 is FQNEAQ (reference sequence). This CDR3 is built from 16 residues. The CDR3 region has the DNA TGTGCCAGCAGCTTACCGGGACAGCTACAGAACACTGAAGCTTTCTTT. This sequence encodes CASSLPGQLQNTEAFF.

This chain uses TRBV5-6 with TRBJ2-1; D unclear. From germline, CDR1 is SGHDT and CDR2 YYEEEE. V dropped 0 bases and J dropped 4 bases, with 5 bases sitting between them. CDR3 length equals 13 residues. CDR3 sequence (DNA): TGTGCCAGCAGCTTGGGTATTTACAATGAGCAGTTCTTC. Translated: CASSLGIYNEQFF.

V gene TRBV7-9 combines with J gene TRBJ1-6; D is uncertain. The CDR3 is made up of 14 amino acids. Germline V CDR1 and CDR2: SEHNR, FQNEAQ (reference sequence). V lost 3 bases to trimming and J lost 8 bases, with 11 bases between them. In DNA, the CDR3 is TGTGCCAGCAGCTTCAGCCGACGAGATTCACCCCTCCACTTT. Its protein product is CASSFSRRDSPLHF.

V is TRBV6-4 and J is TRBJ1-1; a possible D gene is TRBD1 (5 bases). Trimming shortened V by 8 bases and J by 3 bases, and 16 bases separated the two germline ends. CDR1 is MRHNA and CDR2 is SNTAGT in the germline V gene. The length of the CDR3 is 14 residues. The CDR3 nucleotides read TGTGCCAGCTCTAAGAGGGGTGGGGACACTGAAGCTTTCTTT. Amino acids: CASSKRGGDTEAFF.

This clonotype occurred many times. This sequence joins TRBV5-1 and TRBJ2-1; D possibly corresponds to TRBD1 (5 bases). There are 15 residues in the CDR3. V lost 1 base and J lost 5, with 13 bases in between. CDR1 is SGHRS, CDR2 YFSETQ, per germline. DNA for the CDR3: TGCGCCAGCAGCTTGAAGACAGTTACCCACAATGAGCAGTTCTTC. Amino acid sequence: CASSLKTVTHNEQFF.

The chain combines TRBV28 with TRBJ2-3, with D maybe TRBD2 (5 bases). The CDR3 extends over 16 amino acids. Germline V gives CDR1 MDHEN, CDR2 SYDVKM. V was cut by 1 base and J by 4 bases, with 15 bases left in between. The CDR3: CASSLYSGSAADTQYF. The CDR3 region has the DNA TGTGCCAGCAGTTTATACAGCGGATCCGCGGCAGATACGCAGTATTTT.

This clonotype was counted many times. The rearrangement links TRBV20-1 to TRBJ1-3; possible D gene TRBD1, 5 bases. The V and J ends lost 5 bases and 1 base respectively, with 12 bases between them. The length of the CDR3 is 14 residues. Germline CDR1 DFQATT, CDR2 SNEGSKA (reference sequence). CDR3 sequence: CSAETGPSGNTIYF. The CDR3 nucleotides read TGCAGTGCTGAAACAGGCCCTTCTGGAAACACCATATATTTT.